This T cell receptor (beta chain) was sequenced in a study of shared clonotypes between healthy human individuals. Study summary: CD8 memory received one plate per donor, CD8 naive two, CD4 memory three and CD4 naive three.

CD45RO-negative, CCR7-selected cells formed the naive CD8 fraction, which excluded terminally differentiated effector memory CD45RA+ cells. All of the donors resided in Nashville, Tennessee, and each was a Caucasian adult. Trimming took 3 bases from V and 3 from J, leaving 17 bases between them. CDR1 and CDR2 (germline): SGHAT, FQNNGV. The CDR3 spans 17 residues. The data were produced by immunoSEQ multiplex PCR, yet TCRdb's version contains in-frame clones alone and is incomplete. The table lists around 2,000,000 clones, approximately 94% of them singletons. The clonotype comes from a man younger than 35 in good health. Some clones in this sample may be carry-over from other donors' samples. The sequenced material came from naive CD8+ T cells from PBMCs. The chain has TRBV11-2 and TRBJ2-2; D is perhaps TRBD2 (5 bases). The DNA of the CDR3 is TGTGCCAGCAGCTTCCCCCGCAAACTAGAAGACACCGGGGAGCTGTTTTTT. Translated, it gives CASSFPRKLEDTGELFF.